Below are 12 T cell receptor beta chains sequenced from a single sample in a study of shared clonotypes between healthy human individuals. The repertoire was sequenced with immunoSEQ multiplex PCR; TCRdb's copy has only in-frame clones and lacks some. Among about 560,000 clones, around three quarters were seen once, and the ten largest hold around 12%. Sequencing was performed on PBMCs. These TCRs come from a middle-aged woman in good health. Some clones in this sample may be carry-over from other donors' samples.

The rearrangement joins TRBV10-3 to TRBJ1-3, with a possible D match to TRBD1 (5 bases). Germline CDR1 ENHRY, CDR2 SYGVKD. The CDR3 has 15 residues. The V gene lost 10 bases and the J gene lost 0 bases, with 16 bases spanning the gap. The CDR3 protein is CATGVVGGSGNTIYF. CDR3 coding DNA: TGTGCCACCGGCGTGGTGGGGGGCTCTGGAAACACCATATATTTT.

DNA of the CDR3: TGCGCCAGCAGCCAGGAATGGGACAGTTGGCGGGAGCAGTACTTC. Residues: CASSQEWDSWREQYF. The V gene is TRBV4-1, the J gene TRBJ2-7, with 7 bases lining up with TRBD1. CDR3 length: 15 residues. CDR1 is MGHRA and CDR2 is YSYEKL in the germline V gene. V lost 3 bases to trimming and J lost 7 bases; unmatched junction nucleotides: 12.

As regards this clone: One base separates it from a far larger clone, so it is likely a read error. Different DNA sequences within this sample yield the same CDR3. The J gene is TRBJ1-1, the V gene TRBV15; TRBD1 aligns across 8 bases. Germline V gives CDR1 LNHNV, CDR2 YYDKDF (reference sequence). This CDR3 is 15 amino acids long. The CDR3 loop is CATSRGTGYFTEAFF. Written as DNA, the CDR3 is TGTGCCACCAGCAGAGGGACAGGGTATTTCACTGAGGCTTTCTTT.

Regarding this clone: Other DNA sequences in this specimen translate into the identical CDR3. The chain is built from TRBV9 and TRBJ2-7; D might be TRBD2 (6 bases). V lost 0 bases to trimming and J lost 2 bases, with 12 bases between them. The CDR3 consists of 15 residues. Germline values: CDR1 SGDLS, CDR2 YYNGEE. The CDR3 DNA follows: TGTGCCAGCAGCGTAGGGGCAGGAGGGACCTACGAGCAGTACTTC. This codes for CASSVGAGGTYEQYF.

The rearrangement links TRBV19 to TRBJ1-5; 10 bases map to TRBD1. The CDR3 runs 15 residues. V shed 1 base and J 6 bases; nucleotides not matched to a gene: 3. Germline CDR1 is LNHDA and CDR2 is SQIVND (reference sequence). The CDR3 reads CASSIGDRGSQPQHF. In DNA form, the CDR3 reads TGTGCCAGTAGTATAGGGGACAGGGGCAGTCAGCCCCAGCATTTT.

The rearrangement joins TRBV5-1 to TRBJ2-6, with D perhaps TRBD1 (7 bases). The V and J ends lost 0 bases and 0 bases respectively, with 16 bases between them. The CDR3 length is 19 residues. CDR1 is SGHRS, CDR2 YFSETQ, per germline. CDR3 in DNA: TGCGCCAGCAGCTTGGCCGGGGGCAGGGGGAACTCTGGGGCCAACGTCCTGACTTTC. Encoded protein: CASSLAGGRGNSGANVLTF.

V gene TRBV18 combines with J gene TRBJ2-1; 10 positions match TRBD2. The CDR3 length is 15 residues. Per germline, CDR1 KGHSH and CDR2 LQKENI. J lost 7 bases, V lost 1 base, and 4 bases had no gene match. The CDR3 is CASSPQLLAGNEQFF. DNA for the CDR3: TGTGCCAGCTCACCACAGTTACTAGCGGGGAATGAGCAGTTCTTC.

This chain joins TRBV5-1 and TRBJ2-3, with a possible D match to TRBD2 (7 bases). V was trimmed by 6 bases and J by 5 bases, leaving 19 bases between them. Germline CDR1 reads SGHRS; CDR2 reads YFSETQ. The CDR3 totals 15 residues. CDR3 amino acids: CASTRGAGREDTQYF. The CDR3 DNA reads as TGCGCCAGCACCCGGGGGGCAGGGCGAGAAGATACGCAGTATTTT.

The chain employs TRBV7-2 and TRBJ2-1; 10 positions agree with TRBD2. After removal of 4 bases from V and 7 bases from J, the junction contained 7 bases not matched to a gene. Looked up from germline, CDR1 is SGHTA and CDR2 is FQGNSA. There are 15 residues in the CDR3. Here the CDR3 reads CASSSQAGGWNEQFF. The CDR3 DNA reads TGTGCCAGCAGCTCCCAAGCGGGAGGGTGGAATGAGCAGTTCTTC.

This clone appeared a few times. The chain couples TRBV6-1 to TRBJ2-1; TRBD2 matches 13 bases. Germline values: CDR1 MNHNS, CDR2 SASEGT. V was clipped by 8 bases and J by 8 bases; unmatched bases: 6. The CDR3 totals 14 residues. The CDR3 DNA reads as TGTGCCAGCCGGACTAGCGGGAGTACGCATGAGCAGTTCTTC. Protein sequence: CASRTSGSTHEQFF.

The gene calls are TRBV15 and TRBJ2-5; D is perhaps TRBD2 (5 bases). V was cut by 0 bases and J by 1 base, with 15 bases left in between. This CDR3 region has 17 residues. From germline, CDR1 is LNHNV and CDR2 YYDKDF (reference sequence). CDR3 DNA: TGTGCCACCAGCAGAGATGGGAGACTGGGAACCCAAGAGACCCAGTACTTC. It yields the protein CATSRDGRLGTQETQYF. Together with reference TRBV15 and TRBJ2-5, the CDR3 gives the full variable domain: DAMVIQNPRYQVTQFGKPVTLSCSQTLNHNVMYWYQQKSSQAPKLLFHYYDKDFNNEADTPDNFQSRRPNTSFCFLDIRSPGLGDTAMYLCATSRDGRLGTQETQYFGPGTRLLVL.

This chain joins TRBV19 and TRBJ2-5; no firm D call. CDR1 LNHDA and CDR2 SQIVND come from the germline V gene (reference sequence). The CDR3 sequence is 12 residues long. With 5 bases removed from V and 5 bases from J, the gap between germline ends came to 9 bases. CDR3 nucleotides: TGTGCCAGTAGTGCGAGTGGGGAGACCCAGTACTTC. Translation gives CASSASGETQYF.